A single sample is the source of the 6 T cell receptor beta chains below, sequenced in a study of spatial heterogeneity in lung cancer. Notes on the study in general: Counts of expanded intratumoral alpha and beta TCRs tracked tumor mutation counts.

TCRdb called the 5' RACE reads again in MiXCR, with one record for every CDR3 protein. The sample records under 20,000 distinct CDR3 sequences, approximately 5% being singletons. Antigen specificity for these receptors is unknown. Regarding time point: sample taken at primary tumor resection. The sequencing used lung tumor tissue, collected at surgery. The receptors come from a female donor with early-stage non-small cell lung cancer.

This clonotype was recorded many times. The chain recombines TRBV19 with TRBJ2-7, with 8 bases matching TRBD1. The CDR3 is 15 amino acids. V was clipped by 4 bases and J by 0 bases; unmatched bases: 5. CDR1 and CDR2 (germline): LNHDA, SQIVND (reference sequence). CDR3 sequence (DNA): TGTGCCAGTAGTACCGCACAGGGGGGCTCCTACGAGCAGTACTTC. It encodes CASSTAQGGSYEQYF.

The chain recombines TRBV3-2 with TRBJ2-3; the DNA was not used to check the table's D call, TRBD2. TRBV3-2 is reported as a pseudogene. This CDR3 comprises 15 residues. The CDR3 DNA sequence: TGTGCCAGCAGCCATCTAGCGGGCCCCACAGATACGCAGTATTTT. The encoded protein is CASSHLAGPTDTQYF.

This clonotype showed up many times. The J gene is TRBJ1-6, the V gene TRBV6-6; D is uncertain. The CDR3 extends over 14 amino acids. Trimming took off 7 bases at V and 0 bases at J, with 7 bases between the two ends. The germline gives CDR1 MNHNY, CDR2 SVGAGI (reference sequence). CDR3 residues: CASTLGSYNSPLHF. Written as DNA, the CDR3 is TGTGCCAGCACTTTAGGCTCCTATAATTCACCCCTCCACTTT.

This clonotype was counted many times. The CDR3 loop is CASSLGSGYTGELFF. CDR3 nucleotides: TGTGCCAGCAGCTTAGGAAGCGGATACACCGGGGAGCTGTTTTTT. The V gene is TRBV7-2, the J gene TRBJ2-2; TRBD2 might be the D (5 bases). Germline V gene sequence: CDR1 SGHTA, CDR2 FQGNSA. The CDR3 covers 15 residues. V was clipped by 1 base and J by 3 bases, with 9 bases between them.

By share, this clonotype ranks as medium-sized (0.01 to 0.1%). The chain couples TRBV28 to TRBJ1-4; no firm D call. This CDR3 is 13 amino acids long. The germline gives CDR1 MDHEN, CDR2 SYDVKM. V was clipped by 6 bases and J by 3 bases, with 8 bases between them. The CDR3 sequence: CASRRSPNEKLFF. In DNA form, the CDR3 reads TGTGCCAGCAGGCGCAGTCCTAATGAAAAACTGTTTTTT.

This clonotype is classed as medium-sized. The chain is built from TRBV11-2 and TRBJ1-1, with a tentative D call TRBD1 (6 bases). V gave up 1 base and J gave up 0 bases, with 12 bases separating them. Germline CDR1 and CDR2: SGHAT and FQNNGV. The CDR3 contains 16 residues. The CDR3 bases are TGTGCCAGCAGCTTAGGTTGGGGACACATGAACACTGAAGCTTTCTTT. This translates into CASSLGWGHMNTEAFF.